A selection of T cell receptor beta chains follows, all from one sample in a study of blood T cell repertoires in COVID-19. The repertoire was sequenced with immunoSEQ multiplex PCR; TCRdb's copy has only in-frame clones and lacks some. The table records 200,000 to 300,000 clones, 80% to 90% of them present only once. The material sequenced was peripheral blood. The receptors were gathered from an elderly woman with COVID-19, enrolled during active disease. Each CDR3 is given with its conserved first and last residue. D genes are given only for firm matches. The size entry is marked missing in some rows and otherwise reads once, few, many or a size class.

clone_size: NA; j_call: TRBJ1-6; d_call: TRBD1; v_call: TRBV25-1; cdr3_nt: TGTGCCAGCAGTATGACAGGGAGTTCACCCCTCCACTTT; cdr3_aa: CASSMTGSSPLHF
clone_size: few; j_call: TRBJ1-2; d_call: TRBD1; v_call: TRBV5-1; cdr3_nt: TGCGCCAGCAGCGCGGGACAGAACTATGGCTACACCTTC; cdr3_aa: CASSAGQNYGYTF
clone_size: NA; j_call: TRBJ2-5; d_call: TRBD2; v_call: TRBV19; cdr3_nt: TGTGCCAGTAGTATTGGGACTAGCGGGGGGTTCAAGACCCAGTACTTC; cdr3_aa: CASSIGTSGGFKTQYF
clone_size: NA; j_call: TRBJ2-5; d_call: NA; v_call: TRBV2; cdr3_nt: TGTGCCAGCAGCCCGGGTTTCCAAGAGACCCAGTACTTC; cdr3_aa: CASSPGFQETQYF
clone_size: NA; j_call: TRBJ2-5; d_call: TRBD2; v_call: TRBV7-2; cdr3_nt: TGTGCCAGCAGCTTAAGTCGTCTAGCGGGAGGGTTGCAAGAGACCCAGTACTTC; cdr3_aa: CASSLSRLAGGLQETQYF
clone_size: NA; j_call: TRBJ2-7; d_call: TRBD2; v_call: TRBV11-2; cdr3_nt: TGTGCCAGCAGCTACCGGGCTAGCGGACACTACGAGCAGTACTTC; cdr3_aa: CASSYRASGHYEQYF
clone_size: NA; j_call: TRBJ2-3; d_call: TRBD1; v_call: TRBV29-1; cdr3_nt: TGCAGCGTAGAGACAGGGGTCAGAGATACGCAGTATTTT; cdr3_aa: CSVETGVRDTQYF
clone_size: NA; j_call: TRBJ1-2; d_call: NA; v_call: TRBV25-1; cdr3_nt: TGTGCCAGCCAGGGGTGGGGCGACTATGGCTACACCTTC; cdr3_aa: CASQGWGDYGYTF
clone_size: once; j_call: TRBJ1-5; d_call: NA; v_call: TRBV6-5; cdr3_nt: TGTGCCAGCAGTTACTCGACCGGGAGTCAGCCCCAGCATTTT; cdr3_aa: CASSYSTGSQPQHF
clone_size: NA; j_call: TRBJ2-7; d_call: TRBD2; v_call: TRBV27; cdr3_nt: TGTGCCAGCAGTTCCAGTCTAGCGGGAGGGTCGCCTTCCTACGAGCAGTACTTC; cdr3_aa: CASSSSLAGGSPSYEQYF
clone_size: NA; j_call: TRBJ1-2; d_call: TRBD1; v_call: TRBV18; cdr3_nt: TGTGCCAGCTCACCCGAAGGGCTTGGAAGGGGGCCCTATGGCTACACCTTC; cdr3_aa: CASSPEGLGRGPYGYTF
clone_size: NA; j_call: TRBJ1-2; d_call: NA; v_call: TRBV4-1; cdr3_nt: TGCGCCAGCAGCCAAGGTGGTGGTGGACGGTCAGGGGCGGGCTATGGCTACACCTTC; cdr3_aa: CASSQGGGGRSGAGYGYTF
clone_size: NA; j_call: TRBJ2-3; d_call: TRBD1; v_call: TRBV6-5; cdr3_nt: TGTGCCAGCAGAGACAGGGGGCCGGCAGATACGCAGTATTTT; cdr3_aa: CASRDRGPADTQYF
clone_size: few; j_call: TRBJ1-1; d_call: NA; v_call: TRBV4-1; cdr3_nt: TGCGCCAGCAGCCAAGATAAGGGGAGGGAAGCTTTCTTT; cdr3_aa: CASSQDKGREAFF
clone_size: few; j_call: TRBJ2-5; d_call: TRBD1; v_call: TRBV24-1; cdr3_nt: TGTGCCACCAGTGATGCCGGGACAGCCACAGAGACCCAGTACTTC; cdr3_aa: CATSDAGTATETQYF
clone_size: few; j_call: TRBJ1-5; d_call: TRBD1; v_call: TRBV6-6; cdr3_nt: TGTGCCAGCAGTCGCCGGGACAGTAGCAATCAGCCCCAGCATTTT; cdr3_aa: CASSRRDSSNQPQHF
clone_size: NA; j_call: TRBJ1-1; d_call: NA; v_call: TRBV9; cdr3_nt: TGTGCCAGCAGCGTGTCCGGAGAGGGAAGGATAGCTTTCTTT; cdr3_aa: CASSVSGEGRIAFF
clone_size: few; j_call: TRBJ1-1; d_call: NA; v_call: TRBV7-9; cdr3_nt: TGTGCCAGCAGCTTGACAGGTCCCACTGAAGCTTTCTTT; cdr3_aa: CASSLTGPTEAFF
clone_size: NA; j_call: TRBJ1-1; d_call: TRBD1; v_call: TRBV5-1; cdr3_nt: TGCGCCAGCAGCATGACAGGGGGCACTGAAGCTTTCTTT; cdr3_aa: CASSMTGGTEAFF
clone_size: NA; j_call: TRBJ1-6; d_call: TRBD1; v_call: TRBV5-6; cdr3_nt: TGTGCCAGCAGCTCCGACAGGGGCGCTAGTTCACCCCTCCACTTT; cdr3_aa: CASSSDRGASSPLHF
clone_size: NA; j_call: TRBJ2-5; d_call: TRBD2; v_call: TRBV11-3; cdr3_nt: TGTGCCAGCAGCTTACGGGGGGGGCAAGAGACCCAGTACTTC; cdr3_aa: CASSLRGGQETQYF
clone_size: once; j_call: TRBJ1-1; d_call: NA; v_call: TRBV6-6; cdr3_nt: TGTGCCAGCAGTTATCGAACTGAGAACACTGAAGCTTTCTTT; cdr3_aa: CASSYRTENTEAFF
clone_size: NA; j_call: TRBJ1-3; d_call: NA; v_call: TRBV18; cdr3_nt: TGTGCCAGCTCACCACGTAGGGGGAGCTCTGGAAACACCATATATTTT; cdr3_aa: CASSPRRGSSGNTIYF
clone_size: NA; j_call: TRBJ1-5; d_call: NA; v_call: TRBV6-5; cdr3_nt: TGTGCCAGCAGGCTTGACAGGAGTAATCAGCCCCAGCATTTT; cdr3_aa: CASRLDRSNQPQHF
clone_size: NA; j_call: TRBJ1-6; d_call: TRBD1; v_call: TRBV6-5; cdr3_nt: TGTGCCAGCAGTTACTCTCCGGGACAGGATAATTCACCCCTCCACTTT; cdr3_aa: CASSYSPGQDNSPLHF
clone_size: once; j_call: TRBJ1-3; d_call: TRBD1; v_call: TRBV27; cdr3_nt: TGTGCCAGCAGGGGACAGCCTGGAAACACCATATATTTT; cdr3_aa: CASRGQPGNTIYF
clone_size: NA; j_call: TRBJ2-3; d_call: NA; v_call: TRBV18; cdr3_nt: TGTGCCAGCTCACCACCTTATGGGGGCAACACAGATACGCAGTATTTT; cdr3_aa: CASSPPYGGNTDTQYF
clone_size: NA; j_call: TRBJ1-2; d_call: NA; v_call: TRBV7-9; cdr3_nt: TGTGCCAGCAGCTTGGGCTTCTATGGCTACACCTTC; cdr3_aa: CASSLGFYGYTF
clone_size: few; j_call: TRBJ2-2; d_call: NA; v_call: TRBV5-4; cdr3_nt: TGTGCCAGCAGCTTGGCTATTAGTCCCGGGGAGCTGTTTTTT; cdr3_aa: CASSLAISPGELFF
clone_size: NA; j_call: TRBJ2-7; d_call: NA; v_call: TRBV5-1; cdr3_nt: TGCGCCAGCAGCTTGATCCCGAGCTCCTACGAGCAGTACTTC; cdr3_aa: CASSLIPSSYEQYF
clone_size: NA; j_call: TRBJ1-1; d_call: NA; v_call: TRBV6-5; cdr3_nt: TGTGCCAGCAGTTACCAGTCCCGATTGAACACTGAAGCTTTCTTT; cdr3_aa: CASSYQSRLNTEAFF
clone_size: NA; j_call: TRBJ1-1; d_call: TRBD1; v_call: TRBV5-4; cdr3_nt: TGTGCCAGCGGCCGACAGGGGAGGGGGAACACTGAAGCTTTCTTT; cdr3_aa: CASGRQGRGNTEAFF
clone_size: NA; j_call: TRBJ1-1; d_call: NA; v_call: TRBV15; cdr3_nt: TGTGCCACCAGCAGAGATGATCGGGAGATAGGAGCTTTCTTT; cdr3_aa: CATSRDDREIGAFF